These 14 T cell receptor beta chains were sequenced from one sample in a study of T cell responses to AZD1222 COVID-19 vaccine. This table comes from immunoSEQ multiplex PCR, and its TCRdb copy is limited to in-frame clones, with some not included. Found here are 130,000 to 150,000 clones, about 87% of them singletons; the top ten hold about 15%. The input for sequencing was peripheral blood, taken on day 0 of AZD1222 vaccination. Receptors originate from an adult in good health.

Here the CDR3 DNA reads TGTGCCAGCAGTAATCGGGCTAGCGGGGGGATCGGGGCTGAGCAGTACTTC. Amino acids: CASSNRASGGIGAEQYF. The chain has TRBV27 and TRBJ2-7, with TRBD2 matching over 11 bases. Germline-derived CDR1 and CDR2 are MNHEY and SMNVEV (reference sequence). V shed 5 bases, J shed 7 bases, and the junction held 16 bases outside the gene matches. The CDR3 consists of 17 residues.

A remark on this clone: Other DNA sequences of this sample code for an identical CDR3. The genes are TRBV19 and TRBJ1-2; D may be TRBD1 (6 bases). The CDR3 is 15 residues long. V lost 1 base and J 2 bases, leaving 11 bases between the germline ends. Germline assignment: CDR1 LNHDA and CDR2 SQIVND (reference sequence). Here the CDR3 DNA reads TGTGCCAGTAGTATAGTTGGACAGCTAAACTATGGCTACACCTTC. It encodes CASSIVGQLNYGYTF.

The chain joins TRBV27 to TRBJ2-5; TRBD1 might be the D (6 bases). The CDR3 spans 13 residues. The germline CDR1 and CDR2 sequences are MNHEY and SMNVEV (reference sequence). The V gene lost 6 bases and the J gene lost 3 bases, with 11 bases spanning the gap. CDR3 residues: CASSLTGEETQYF. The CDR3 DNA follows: TGTGCCAGCAGCTTGACAGGTGAAGAGACCCAGTACTTC.

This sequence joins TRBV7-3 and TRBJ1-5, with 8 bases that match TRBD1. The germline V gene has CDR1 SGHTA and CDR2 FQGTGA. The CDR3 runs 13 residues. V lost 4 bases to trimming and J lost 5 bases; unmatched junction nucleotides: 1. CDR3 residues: CASSSDRDQPQHF. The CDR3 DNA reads TGTGCCAGCAGCTCGGACAGGGATCAGCCCCAGCATTTT. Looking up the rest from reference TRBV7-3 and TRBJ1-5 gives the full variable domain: GAGVSQTPSNKVTEKGKYVELRCDPISGHTALYWYRQSLGQGPEFLIYFQGTGAADDSGLPNDRFFAVRPEGSVSTLKIQRTERGDSAVYLCASSSDRDQPQHFGDGTRLSIL.

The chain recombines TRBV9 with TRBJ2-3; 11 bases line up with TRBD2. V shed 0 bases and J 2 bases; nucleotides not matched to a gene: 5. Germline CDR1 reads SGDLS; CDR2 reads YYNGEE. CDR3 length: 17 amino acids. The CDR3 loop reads CASSVGLAGSTTDTQYF. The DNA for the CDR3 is TGTGCCAGCAGCGTAGGACTAGCGGGGTCGACCACAGATACGCAGTATTTT.

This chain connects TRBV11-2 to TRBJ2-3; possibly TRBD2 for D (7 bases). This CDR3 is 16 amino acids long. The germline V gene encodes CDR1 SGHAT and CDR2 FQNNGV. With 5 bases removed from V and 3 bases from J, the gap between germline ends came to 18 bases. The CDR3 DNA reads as TGTGCCAGCAGCCCCGCCGGAGGGGGGGCGACAGATACGCAGTATTTT. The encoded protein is CASSPAGGGATDTQYF. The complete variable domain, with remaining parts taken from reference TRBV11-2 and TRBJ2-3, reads EAGVAQSPRYKIIEKRQSVAFWCNPISGHATLYWYQQILGQGPKLLIQFQNNGVVDDSQLPKDRFSAERLKGVDSTLKIQPAKLEDSAVYLCASSPAGGGATDTQYFGPGTRLTVL.

CDR3 DNA: TGTGCCAGCAGCCCGACAGGGTTTAACTATGGCTACACCTTC. Translated, it gives CASSPTGFNYGYTF. The chain is built from TRBV7-2 and TRBJ1-2; 7 bases map to TRBD1. The V and J ends lost 5 bases and 1 base, in that order; junction bases with no gene match: 4. The CDR3 runs 14 residues. Germline V gives CDR1 SGHTA, CDR2 FQGNSA.

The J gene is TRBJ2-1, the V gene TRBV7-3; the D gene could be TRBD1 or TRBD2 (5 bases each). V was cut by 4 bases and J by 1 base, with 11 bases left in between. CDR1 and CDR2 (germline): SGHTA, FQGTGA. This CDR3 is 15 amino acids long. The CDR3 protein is CASSSGPGSYNEQFF. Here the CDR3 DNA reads TGTGCCAGCAGCTCGGGACCCGGGTCCTACAATGAGCAGTTCTTC. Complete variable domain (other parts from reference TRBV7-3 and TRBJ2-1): GAGVSQTPSNKVTEKGKYVELRCDPISGHTALYWYRQSLGQGPEFLIYFQGTGAADDSGLPNDRFFAVRPEGSVSTLKIQRTERGDSAVYLCASSSGPGSYNEQFFGPGTRLTVL.

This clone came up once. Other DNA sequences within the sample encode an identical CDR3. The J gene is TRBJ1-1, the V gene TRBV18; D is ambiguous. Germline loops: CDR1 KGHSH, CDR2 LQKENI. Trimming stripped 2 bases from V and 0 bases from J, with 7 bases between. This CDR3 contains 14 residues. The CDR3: CASSPGGLNTEAFF. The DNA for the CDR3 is TGTGCCAGCTCACCAGGCGGACTGAACACTGAAGCTTTCTTT.

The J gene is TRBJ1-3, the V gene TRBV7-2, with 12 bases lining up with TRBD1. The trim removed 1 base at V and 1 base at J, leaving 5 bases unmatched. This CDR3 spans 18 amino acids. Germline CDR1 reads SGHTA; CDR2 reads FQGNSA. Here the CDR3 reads CASSLGGTGGASGNTIYF. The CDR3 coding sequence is TGTGCCAGCAGCTTAGGGGGGACAGGGGGCGCTTCTGGAAACACCATATATTTT.

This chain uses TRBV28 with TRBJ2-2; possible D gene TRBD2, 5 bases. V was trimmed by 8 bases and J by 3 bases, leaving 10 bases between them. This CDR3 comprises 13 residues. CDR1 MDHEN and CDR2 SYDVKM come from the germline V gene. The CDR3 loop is CASERVDTGELFF. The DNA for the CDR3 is TGTGCCAGCGAGAGGGTGGACACCGGGGAGCTGTTTTTT.

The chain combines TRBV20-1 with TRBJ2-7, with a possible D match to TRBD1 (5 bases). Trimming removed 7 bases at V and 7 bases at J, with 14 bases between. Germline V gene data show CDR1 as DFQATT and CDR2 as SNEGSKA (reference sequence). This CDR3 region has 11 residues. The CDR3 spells CSGDDNREQYF. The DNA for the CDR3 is TGCAGTGGAGATGACAACAGGGAGCAGTACTTC.

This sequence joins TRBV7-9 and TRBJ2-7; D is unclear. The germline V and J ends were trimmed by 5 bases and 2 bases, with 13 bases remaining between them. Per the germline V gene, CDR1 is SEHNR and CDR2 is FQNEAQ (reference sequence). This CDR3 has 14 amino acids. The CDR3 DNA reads TGTGCCAGCAGCCCTACTCAGAATACCTACGAGCAGTACTTC. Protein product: CASSPTQNTYEQYF.

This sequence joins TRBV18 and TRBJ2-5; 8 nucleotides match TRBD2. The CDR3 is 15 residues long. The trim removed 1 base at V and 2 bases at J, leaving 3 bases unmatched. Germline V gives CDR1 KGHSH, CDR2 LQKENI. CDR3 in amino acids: CASSPRSGGQETQYF. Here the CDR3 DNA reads TGTGCCAGCTCACCACGAAGCGGGGGTCAAGAGACCCAGTACTTC.